This T cell receptor (beta chain) derives from a study of control samples from healthy donors and cancer patients (TCRdb year 2020). As regards this clone: It has no known antigen specificity. Base qualities were left out, and no much larger clone turns up one base away.

From the germline V gene, CDR1 is MNHEY and CDR2 is SVGEGT. V is trimmed back by 4 bases and J by 5 bases, and the junction contains 14 bases that no gene match accounts for. The CDR3 starts with the cysteine, ends with the phenylalanine, and has 17 residues. Kept here is only the CDR3 DNA, which spans 51 bases and is read in frame from base 1. The library was prepared using the immunoSEQ multiplex PCR assay. What TCRdb holds here is the immuneACCESS table cut down to in-frame rearrangements. Part of the clones is not present; checked against another copy, under half of the missing clones reflect an unresolved V gene, and the others are unexplained. The sample table records around 120,000 clones; more than 70% of these occur just once. 2.3% of the sample is held by the ten biggest clonotypes.

This receptor chain uses TRBV6-2 or TRBV6-3 and TRBJ2-1, with 7 bases matching TRBD1. Sequencing was carried out using blood. The sequence came from a woman aged 70-85 years in good health. CDR3 sequence: CASSLTGEPYGHNEQFF. The nucleotides are TGTGCCAGCAGTTTAACAGGGGAACCCTACGGGCACAATGAGCAGTTCTTC.